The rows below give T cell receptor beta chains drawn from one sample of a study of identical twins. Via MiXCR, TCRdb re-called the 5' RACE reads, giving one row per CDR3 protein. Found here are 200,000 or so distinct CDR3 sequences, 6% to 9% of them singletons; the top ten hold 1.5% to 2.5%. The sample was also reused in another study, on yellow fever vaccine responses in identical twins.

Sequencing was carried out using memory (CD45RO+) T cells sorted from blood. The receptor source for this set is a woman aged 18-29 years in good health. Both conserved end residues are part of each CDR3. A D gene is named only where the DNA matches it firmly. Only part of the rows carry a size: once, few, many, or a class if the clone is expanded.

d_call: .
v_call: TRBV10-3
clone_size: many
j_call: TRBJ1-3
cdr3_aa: CAISGGGAGNTIYF
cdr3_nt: TGTGCCATCAGTGGAGGGGGTGCCGGAAACACCATATATTTT

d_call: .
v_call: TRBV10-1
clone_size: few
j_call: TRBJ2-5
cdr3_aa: CASSESLRETQYF
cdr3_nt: TGCGCCAGCAGTGAATCGTTGAGGGAGACCCAGTACTTC

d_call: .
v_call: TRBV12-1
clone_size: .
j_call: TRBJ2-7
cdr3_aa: CASSFSRTSGPYEQYF
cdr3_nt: TGTGCCAGCAGCTTCTCCCGGACTAGCGGGCCCTACGAGCAGTACTTC

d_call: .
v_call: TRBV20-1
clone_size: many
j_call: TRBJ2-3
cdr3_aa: CSARDEGADTQYF
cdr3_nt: TGCAGTGCTAGAGATGAAGGGGCTGATACGCAGTATTTT

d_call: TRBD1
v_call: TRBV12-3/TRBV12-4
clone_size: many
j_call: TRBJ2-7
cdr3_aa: CASSPGQGRAHEQYF
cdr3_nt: TGTGCCAGCAGTCCTGGACAGGGCCGGGCGCACGAGCAGTACTTC

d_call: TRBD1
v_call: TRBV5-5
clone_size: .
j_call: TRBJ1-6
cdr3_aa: CASSLQGTYNSPLHF
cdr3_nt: TGTGCCAGCAGCTTACAGGGGACCTATAATTCACCCCTCCACTTT

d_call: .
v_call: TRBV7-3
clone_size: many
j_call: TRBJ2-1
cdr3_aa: CASSFSQGEQFF
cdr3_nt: TGTGCCAGCAGCTTCTCGCAGGGGGAGCAGTTCTTC

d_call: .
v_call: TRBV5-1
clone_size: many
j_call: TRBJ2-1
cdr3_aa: CASRATSSAREQFF
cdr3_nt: TGCGCCAGCAGAGCAACATCTAGCGCCCGGGAGCAGTTCTTC

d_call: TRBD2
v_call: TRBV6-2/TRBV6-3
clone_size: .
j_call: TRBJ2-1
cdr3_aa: CASSWGGSGGSEQFF
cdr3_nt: TGTGCCAGCAGTTGGGGCGGGAGTGGGGGTAGTGAGCAGTTCTTC

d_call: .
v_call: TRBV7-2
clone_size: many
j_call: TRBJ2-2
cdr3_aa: CASSLGQGRTGELFF
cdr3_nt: TGTGCCAGCAGCTTGGGCCAGGGGAGGACCGGGGAGCTGTTTTTT

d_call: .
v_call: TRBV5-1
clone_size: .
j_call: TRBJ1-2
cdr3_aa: CASSLGSSVGYTF
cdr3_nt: TGCGCCAGCAGCTTGGGTAGCTCTGTTGGCTACACCTTC

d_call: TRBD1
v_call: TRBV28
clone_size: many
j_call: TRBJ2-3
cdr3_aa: CASRLGQGNTQYF
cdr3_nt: TGTGCCAGCAGGCTGGGACAGGGGAATACGCAGTATTTT

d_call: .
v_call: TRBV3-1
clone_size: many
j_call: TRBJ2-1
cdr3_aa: CASSQMWAGRDEQFF
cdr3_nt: TGTGCCAGCAGCCAAATGTGGGCAGGGAGAGATGAGCAGTTCTTC

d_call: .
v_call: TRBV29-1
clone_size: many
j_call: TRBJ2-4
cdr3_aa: CSVEDGTPVEYF
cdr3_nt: TGCAGCGTTGAAGATGGGACACCGGTAGAGTACTTC

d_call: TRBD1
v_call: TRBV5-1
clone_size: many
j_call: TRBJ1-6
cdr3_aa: CASSLKPTGTVDNSPLHF
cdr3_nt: TGCGCCAGCAGCTTGAAGCCCACAGGGACAGTTGATAATTCACCCCTCCACTTT

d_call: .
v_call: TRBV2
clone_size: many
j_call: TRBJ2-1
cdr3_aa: CASSAALGNEQFF
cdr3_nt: TGTGCCAGCAGTGCGGCACTGGGCAATGAGCAGTTCTTC

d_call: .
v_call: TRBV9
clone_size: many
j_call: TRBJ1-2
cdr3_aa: CASSAPNNGYTF
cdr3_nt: TGTGCCAGCAGCGCGCCCAATAATGGCTACACCTTC

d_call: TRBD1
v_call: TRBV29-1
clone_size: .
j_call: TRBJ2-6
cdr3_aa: CSVEDHSGQGAAGANVLTF
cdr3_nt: TGCAGCGTTGAAGATCACTCTGGGCAGGGGGCGGCGGGGGCCAACGTCCTGACTTTC

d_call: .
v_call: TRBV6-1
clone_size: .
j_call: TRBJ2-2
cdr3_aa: CASEEQGAITGELFF
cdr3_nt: TGTGCCAGCGAAGAACAGGGAGCGATCACCGGGGAGCTGTTTTTT

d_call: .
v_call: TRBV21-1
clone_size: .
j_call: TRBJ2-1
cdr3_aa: CASSKERGDKALTSGSHNEQFF
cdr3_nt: TGTGCCAGCAGCAAAGAAAGGGGAGACAAGGCCCTGACTAGCGGGAGTCACAATGAGCAGTTCTTC

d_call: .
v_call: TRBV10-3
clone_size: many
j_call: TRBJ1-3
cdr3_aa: CAISDRGTGNTIYF
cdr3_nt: TGTGCCATCAGTGACAGGGGAACTGGAAACACCATATATTTT

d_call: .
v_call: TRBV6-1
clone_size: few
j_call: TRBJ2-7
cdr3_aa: CAVSARTAYEQYF
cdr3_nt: TGTGCCGTCAGCGCGCGGACCGCCTACGAGCAGTACTTC

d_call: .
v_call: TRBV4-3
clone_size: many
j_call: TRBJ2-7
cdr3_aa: CASSQEEGTGREQYF
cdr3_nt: TGCGCCAGCAGCCAAGAAGAGGGCACAGGAAGGGAGCAGTACTTC

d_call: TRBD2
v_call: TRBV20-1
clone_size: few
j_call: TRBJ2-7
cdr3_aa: CSATSGTSGRREQYF
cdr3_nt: TGCAGTGCGACTTCCGGGACTAGCGGGAGGCGGGAGCAGTACTTC

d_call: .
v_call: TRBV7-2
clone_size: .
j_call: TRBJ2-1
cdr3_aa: CASSRPYNEQFF
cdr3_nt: TGTGCCAGCAGCCGACCCTACAATGAGCAGTTCTTC

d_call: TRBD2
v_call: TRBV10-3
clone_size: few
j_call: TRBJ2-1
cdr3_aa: CATGLAGPSSYNEQFF
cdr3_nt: TGTGCCACCGGCCTAGCGGGACCGAGCTCCTACAATGAGCAGTTCTTC

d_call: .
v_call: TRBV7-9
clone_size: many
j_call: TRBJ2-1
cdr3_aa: CASLLGQGMGEQFF
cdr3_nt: TGTGCCAGCCTTCTCGGGCAGGGAATGGGTGAGCAGTTCTTC

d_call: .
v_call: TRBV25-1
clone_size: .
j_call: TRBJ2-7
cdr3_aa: CASSMTGWGEQYF
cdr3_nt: TGTGCCAGCAGCATGACAGGATGGGGCGAGCAGTACTTC

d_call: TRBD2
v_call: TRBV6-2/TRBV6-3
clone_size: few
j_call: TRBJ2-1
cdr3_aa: CASSYSPSGSHNEQFF
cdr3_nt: TGTGCCAGCAGTTACTCCCCTAGCGGGAGCCACAATGAGCAGTTCTTC

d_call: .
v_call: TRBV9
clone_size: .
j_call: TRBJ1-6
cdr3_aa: CASSLGQTGSYSPLHF
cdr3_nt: TGTGCCAGCAGCCTAGGACAAACGGGCAGTTATTCACCCCTCCACTTT

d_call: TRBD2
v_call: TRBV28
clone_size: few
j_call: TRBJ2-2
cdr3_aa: CASRSSGGSGELFF
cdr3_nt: TGTGCCAGCAGATCTAGCGGGGGGTCCGGGGAGCTGTTTTTT

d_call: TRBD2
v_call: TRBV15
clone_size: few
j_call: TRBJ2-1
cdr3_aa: CATRLAGGDYNEQFF
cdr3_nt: TGTGCCACCAGACTGGCCGGGGGGGACTACAATGAGCAGTTCTTC

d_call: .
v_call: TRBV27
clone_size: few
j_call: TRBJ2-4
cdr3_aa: CASSLSTSVKNIQYF
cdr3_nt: TGTGCCAGCAGTTTATCGACCAGTGTCAAAAACATTCAGTACTTC

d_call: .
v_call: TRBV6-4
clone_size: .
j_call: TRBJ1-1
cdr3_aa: CASSTTGFTEAFF
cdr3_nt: TGTGCCAGCAGTACTACAGGGTTCACTGAAGCTTTCTTT

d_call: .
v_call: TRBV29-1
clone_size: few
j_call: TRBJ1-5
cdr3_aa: CSVGGLFNQPQHF
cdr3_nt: TGCAGCGTTGGTGGCCTTTTCAATCAGCCCCAGCATTTT

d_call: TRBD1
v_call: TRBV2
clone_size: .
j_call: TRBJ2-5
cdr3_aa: CASRMTGFGETQYF
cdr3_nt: TGTGCCAGCAGAATGACAGGGTTTGGAGAGACCCAGTACTTC

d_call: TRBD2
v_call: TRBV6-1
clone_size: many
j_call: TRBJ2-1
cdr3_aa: CASSPPGLDFYNEQFF
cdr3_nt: TGTGCCAGCAGTCCTCCGGGACTAGATTTTTACAATGAGCAGTTCTTC

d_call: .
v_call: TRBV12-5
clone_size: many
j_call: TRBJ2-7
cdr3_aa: CASPTPRTAYEQYF
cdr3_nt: TGTGCTAGTCCAACCCCCAGGACAGCCTACGAGCAGTACTTC

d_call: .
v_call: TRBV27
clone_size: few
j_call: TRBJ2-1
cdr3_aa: CASSLNGASRNEQFF
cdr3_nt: TGTGCCAGCAGTTTGAATGGTGCTAGCAGAAATGAGCAGTTCTTC

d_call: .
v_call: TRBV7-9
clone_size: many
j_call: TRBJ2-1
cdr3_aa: CASSFGGGAVNEQFF
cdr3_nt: TGTGCCAGCAGCTTTGGTGGGGGGGCCGTCAATGAGCAGTTCTTC

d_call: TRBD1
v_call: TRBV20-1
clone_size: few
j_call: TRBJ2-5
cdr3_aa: CSARDMTGDQETQYF
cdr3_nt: TGCAGTGCTAGAGATATGACAGGGGACCAAGAGACCCAGTACTTC

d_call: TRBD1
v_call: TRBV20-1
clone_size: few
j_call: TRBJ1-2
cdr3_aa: CSAGRDRALTIPPVSNYGYTF
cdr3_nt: TGCAGTGCTGGGCGGGACAGGGCACTGACTATCCCTCCTGTTTCCAACTATGGCTACACCTTC

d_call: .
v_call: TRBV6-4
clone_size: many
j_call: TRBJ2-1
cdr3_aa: CASSGTGSSYNEQFF
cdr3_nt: TGTGCCAGCAGTGGGACCGGGAGCTCCTACAATGAGCAGTTCTTC

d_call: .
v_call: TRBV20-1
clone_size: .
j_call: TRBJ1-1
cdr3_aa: CSARDGGARFTEAFF
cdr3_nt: TGCAGTGCTAGAGATGGGGGGGCGCGTTTCACTGAAGCTTTCTTT

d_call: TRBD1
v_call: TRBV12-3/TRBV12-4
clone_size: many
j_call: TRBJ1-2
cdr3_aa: CASRLGQGKGYTF
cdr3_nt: TGTGCCAGCAGACTGGGACAGGGGAAAGGCTACACCTTC

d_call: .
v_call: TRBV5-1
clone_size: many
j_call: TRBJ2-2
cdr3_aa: CASSLAVWTGELFF
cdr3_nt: TGCGCCAGCAGCTTGGCCGTCTGGACCGGGGAGCTGTTTTTT

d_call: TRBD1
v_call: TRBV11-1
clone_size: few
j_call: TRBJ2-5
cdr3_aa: CASSSLGKIGTGLQETQYF
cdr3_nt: TGTGCCAGCAGCTCGCTGGGCAAGATTGGGACAGGGCTTCAAGAGACCCAGTACTTC

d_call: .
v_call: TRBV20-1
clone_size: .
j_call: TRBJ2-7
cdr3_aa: CSAVGPYEQYF
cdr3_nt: TGCAGTGCTGTGGGCCCCTACGAGCAGTACTTC

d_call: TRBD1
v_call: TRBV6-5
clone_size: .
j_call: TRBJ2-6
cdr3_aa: CASSTEQGAAGANVLTF
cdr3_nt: TGTGCCAGCAGTACCGAACAGGGGGCGGCTGGGGCCAACGTCCTGACTTTC

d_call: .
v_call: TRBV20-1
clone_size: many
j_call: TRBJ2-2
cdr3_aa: CSARGASDTGELFF
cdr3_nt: TGCAGTGCTAGGGGGGCGTCGGACACCGGGGAGCTGTTTTTT

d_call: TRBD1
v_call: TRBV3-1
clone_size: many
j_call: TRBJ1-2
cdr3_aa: CASSHRGPYGYTF
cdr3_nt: TGTGCCAGCAGCCACAGGGGGCCCTATGGCTACACCTTC

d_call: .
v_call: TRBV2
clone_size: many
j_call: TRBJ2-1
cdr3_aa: CASRQAAEQFF
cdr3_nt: TGTGCCAGCCGACAGGCAGCCGAGCAGTTCTTC

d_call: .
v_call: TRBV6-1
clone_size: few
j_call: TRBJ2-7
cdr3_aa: CASSEYSYEQYF
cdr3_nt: TGTGCCAGCAGTGAATACAGCTACGAGCAGTACTTC

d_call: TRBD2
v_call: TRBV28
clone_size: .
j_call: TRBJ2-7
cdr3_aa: CASNWGRGGYEQYF
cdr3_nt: TGTGCCAGCAACTGGGGACGGGGGGGTTACGAGCAGTACTTC

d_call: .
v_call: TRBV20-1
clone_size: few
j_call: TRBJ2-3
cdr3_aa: CSAIRGPRADTQYF
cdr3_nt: TGCAGTGCTATCCGGGGGCCTCGGGCAGATACGCAGTATTTT